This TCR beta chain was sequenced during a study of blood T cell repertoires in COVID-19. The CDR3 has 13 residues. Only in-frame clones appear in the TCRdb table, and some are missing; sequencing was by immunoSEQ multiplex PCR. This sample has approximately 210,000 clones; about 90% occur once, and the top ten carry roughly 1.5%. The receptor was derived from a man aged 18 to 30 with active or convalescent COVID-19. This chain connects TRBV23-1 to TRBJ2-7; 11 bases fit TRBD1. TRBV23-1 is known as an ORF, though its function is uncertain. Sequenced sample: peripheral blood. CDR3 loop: CAVAGTGGYEQYF. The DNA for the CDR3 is TGCGCAGTCGCCGGGACAGGGGGCTACGAGCAGTACTTC.